Reported below is one TCR beta chain. Seattle participants joined during active infection and were tracked over time. This specimen comes from a study of blood T cell repertoires in COVID-19. Study summary: There were acute and convalescent COVID-19 samples, and they came from the United States, Italy and Spain. Nucleic acid was either cDNA or gDNA, and it came from T cells, B-cell-depleted T cells, or PBMCs.

Under the authors' procedure: Estimated nucleated cell counts came from reference gene primer amplification. Some clones are missing from TCRdb's copy, which holds only in-frame ones; the method was immunoSEQ multiplex PCR. V, J and clone size reflect that table, while D and trimming were determined from the DNA. The sample has tens of thousands of clones; approximately 88% are singletons. CDR1 is LGHNA and CDR2 is YNFKEQ in the germline V gene. Trimming removed 4 bases from V and 6 bases from J, with 19 bases in between. The CDR3 is 17 residues long. The sequenced sample consisted of peripheral blood. This TCR was sampled from a man between 60 and 75 years old with COVID-19, enrolled during active disease. The chain is built from TRBV4-2 and TRBJ1-6; D is undetermined. The CDR3 loop reads CASSPRGEKSSNSPLHF. The CDR3 DNA follows: TGTGCCAGCAGCCCACGAGGAGAAAAGTCTTCTAATTCACCCCTCCACTTT.